The present TCR beta chain was sequenced within a study of glioma-infiltrating T cells after dendritic cell vaccination. About the research overall: The vaccine used monocyte-derived dendritic cells pulsed overnight with autologous tumor lysate.

Assay: immunoSEQ multiplex PCR; the TCRdb copy retains only in-frame clones and omits some. This table holds over 80,000 clones, about 90% found once. The CDR3 has 14 amino acids. Looked up from germline, CDR1 is MNHNS and CDR2 is SASEGT. V dropped 10 bases and J dropped 9; count of bases not matched to a gene: 8. The J gene is TRBJ2-1, the V gene TRBV6-1, with 14 bases that match TRBD2. Sequencing was performed on blood, taken before dendritic cell vaccination. The source of this sequence is a human donor with glioblastoma. CDR3: CAILTSGGALEQFF. Here the CDR3 DNA reads TGTGCCATCCTGACTAGCGGGGGGGCTCTTGAGCAGTTCTTC.